This T cell receptor (beta chain) came from a study of OX40 agonist ivuxolimab in advanced cancers. Across the whole study: Partial responses were achieved by three patients, of whom one had hepatocellular carcinoma and two had cutaneous melanoma.

Study outcomes and limitations: Individuals who were partial responders at 0.1-3.0 mg/kg had clonal expansion that ranked among the lowest. Among the nonresponders, some also had low normalized T-cell clonal expansion. By week 6 at 0.1 to 3.0 mg/kg, blood CD4+ and CD8+ T cells had expanded clonally.

The germline V gene has CDR1 SGHTA and CDR2 FQGTGA. This CDR3 is built from 14 residues. Trimming left V 8 bases short and J 6 bases short, with 14 bases between. Here immunoSEQ multiplex PCR was the method, and the copy in TCRdb shows in-frame clones only, minus some. Of around 77,000 clones in the sample, about 90% were seen once. A single count supports this clone. Antigen unknown. The clonotype was recovered from an adult with an advanced solid tumor such as melanoma, head and neck, liver or kidney cancer. The V and J genes are TRBV7-3 and TRBJ1-6; D not certain. The specimen was CD4+ or CD8+ T cells sorted from blood, collected in a trial of the OX40 agonist ivuxolimab. Here the CDR3 DNA reads TGTGCCAGCTCCCCTTCTGTGGGTAATTCACCCCTCCACTTT. This gives the protein CASSPSVGNSPLHF. Supplemented by reference TRBV7-3 and TRBJ1-6, the full variable domain reads GAGVSQTPSNKVTEKGKYVELRCDPISGHTALYWYRQSLGQGPEFLIYFQGTGAADDSGLPNDRFFAVRPEGSVSTLKIQRTERGDSAVYLCASSPSVGNSPLHFGNGTRLTVT.